This paragraph covers one T cell receptor beta chain sequence. The limits of the CDR3 on the DNA are not certain, so only TCRdb's listed CDR3 is given. These data come from a study of siplizumab effects on memory and regulatory T cells. Produced via immunoSEQ multiplex PCR; TCRdb's table is partial and in-frame only. The sample records around 87,000 clones, 85% to 90% being singletons. Ends included, the CDR3 has 14 residues. Germline loops: CDR1 SGHTA, CDR2 FQGNSA. V gene TRBV7-2 combines with J gene TRBJ2-5; no check of the table's D call, TRBD1, against the DNA was made. The clonotype comes from a human donor in good health. The specimen sequenced was CD4+ T cells sorted from blood. The CDR3 reads CATVRARGKETQYF.